This passage covers 14 T cell receptor beta chains from one sample sequenced in a study of response to subunit inactivated influenza vaccine. MiXCR was run by TCRdb on the RT-PCR reads, yielding one entry per CDR3 protein. The table lists 500,000 to 550,000 distinct CDR3 sequences, roughly 23% of them singletons. This same sample was also part of a study on T cells expressing NK-cell markers. That work contributes: UMI-tagged 5'RACE template switching yielded the TCR beta cDNA.

Sequences were derived from CD4+ T cells sorted from PBMCs, sampled 11 to 12 days after vaccination. These receptors were taken from a man aged 45-65 years who received an inactivated influenza vaccine.

The chain couples TRBV30 to TRBJ2-4; TRBD2 aligns across 9 bases. The CDR3 spans 17 residues. Per germline, CDR1 GTSNPN and CDR2 SVGIG (reference sequence). V gave up 0 bases and J gave up 1 base; unmatched junction bases: 7. CDR3 residues: CAWSVLGGRAAKNIQYF. CDR3 coding DNA: TGTGCCTGGAGTGTACTTGGCGGGAGGGCCGCCAAAAACATTCAGTACTTC. The full variable domain, completed using reference TRBV30 and TRBJ2-4, is SQTIHQWPATLVQPVGSPLSLECTVEGTSNPNLYWYRQAAGRGLQLLFYSVGIGQISSEVPQNLSASRPQDRQFILSSKKLLLSDSGFYLCAWSVLGGRAAKNIQYFGAGTRLSVL.

On this clonotype itself: One end of the junction varies from germline; a read error may be responsible. V gene TRBV7-8 combines with J gene TRBJ2-7; D may be TRBD2 (7 bases). The CDR3 covers 16 residues. Germline V lookup: CDR1 SGHVS, CDR2 FQNEAQ. The CDR3 DNA sequence: TGTGCCAGCAGCTTTCTGAGACTAGCAGGGGTCTACAAGCAGTACTTC. It yields the protein CASSFLRLAGVYKQYF.

The rearrangement links TRBV20-1 to TRBJ2-3; perhaps D is TRBD1 or TRBD2 (5 bases each). The germline CDR1 and CDR2 sequences are DFQATT and SNEGSKA (reference sequence). This CDR3 comprises 14 residues. Here the CDR3 reads CSLNRGGHTDTQYF. CDR3 DNA: TGCAGCCTCAACCGGGGCGGACACACAGATACGCAGTATTTT.

The CDR3 spells CASSYSGQRGSGANVLTF. The CDR3 DNA is TGTGCCAGCAGTTACTCGGGCCAACGCGGCTCAGGGGCCAACGTCCTGACTTTC. The chain couples TRBV6-5 to TRBJ2-6; no clear D gene. Germline V gives CDR1 MNHEY, CDR2 SVGAGI. Trimming left V 0 bases short and J 4 bases short, with 16 bases between. The CDR3 loop spans 18 amino acids.

This clonotype was seen more than once but under ten times. The rearrangement links TRBV19 to TRBJ2-1; a weak D match, TRBD2 (5 bases). Looked up from germline, CDR1 is LNHDA and CDR2 is SQIVND (reference sequence). The CDR3 is made up of 12 amino acids. V gave up 4 bases and J gave up 5 bases, with 6 bases separating them. CDR3 residues: CASSREHNEQFF. The CDR3 DNA reads TGTGCCAGTAGTAGGGAGCACAATGAGCAGTTCTTC.

This clonotype was counted a few times. V and J are TRBV19 and TRBJ2-7, with 8 positions matching TRBD2. With V trimmed by 5 bases and J by 6 bases, 12 bases remained unmatched. Germline values: CDR1 LNHDA, CDR2 SQIVND (reference sequence). The CDR3 has 15 residues. This CDR3 reads CASSVSGGPRFEQYF. CDR3 DNA sequence: TGTGCCAGTAGTGTCTCGGGGGGGCCTCGCTTCGAGCAGTACTTC.

This chain connects TRBV11-3 to TRBJ2-1; D remains unclear. V gave up 0 bases and J gave up 7 bases, with 7 bases separating them. This CDR3 contains 13 residues. CDR1 is SGHNT and CDR2 is YENEEA in the germline V gene. DNA of the CDR3: TGTGCCAGCAGCTTAGATGTTGAGAATGAGCAGTTCTTC. Encoded protein: CASSLDVENEQFF.

The chain recombines TRBV24-1 with TRBJ1-2, with D maybe TRBD1 (6 bases). The CDR3 is made up of 16 amino acids. CDR1 and CDR2 (germline): KGHDR, SFDVKD. Trimming took 4 bases from V and 0 from J, leaving 14 bases between them. DNA for the CDR3: TGTGCCACCAGTGACCCTACGCAGGGGCCTAACTATGGCTACACCTTC. The encoded protein is CATSDPTQGPNYGYTF.

This clonotype was seen only a few times. The CDR3 loop reads CSANWGNYEQYF. CDR3 DNA sequence: TGCAGTGCTAACTGGGGAAACTACGAGCAGTACTTC. The chain carries TRBV20-1 and TRBJ2-7; D gene uncertain. The V gene lost 4 bases and the J gene lost 3 bases, with 10 bases spanning the gap. This CDR3 is built from 12 residues. Germline-derived CDR1 and CDR2 are DFQATT and SNEGSKA (reference sequence).

This clonotype was counted at least ten times. The V call is TRBV12-5, the J call TRBJ2-5; D ambiguous. With 1 base removed from V and 5 bases from J, the gap between germline ends came to 17 bases. The CDR3 runs 16 residues. Germline CDR1 and CDR2: LGHNT and FRNRAP. The CDR3 DNA follows: TGTGCTAGTGGTTTGGGCCACCCCGGTATGGGCGAGACCCAGTACTTC. Translated, it gives CASGLGHPGMGETQYF.

This sequence joins TRBV12-3 or TRBV12-4 and TRBJ1-6; tentatively, D is TRBD1 (6 bases). V lost 3 bases, J lost 9 bases, and 18 bases lay in between. The CDR3 extends over 16 amino acids. The CDR3 DNA follows: TGTGCCAGCAGTTTTGACCTGGGGGCTGGTGGTTCACCCCTCCACTTT. Its translation is CASSFDLGAGGSPLHF.

This sequence joins TRBV11-2 and TRBJ1-6; D is ambiguous. Germline assignment: CDR1 SGHAT and CDR2 FQNNGV. This CDR3 contains 17 residues. Trimming cost V 2 bases and J 1 base, with 12 bases left between them. The chain's CDR3 is CASSLSGERSYNSPLHF. CDR3 in DNA: TGTGCCAGCAGCTTATCCGGGGAGAGGTCCTATAATTCACCCCTCCACTTT.

The chain recombines TRBV7-9 with TRBJ2-1, with 10 bases lining up with TRBD2. CDR1 SEHNR and CDR2 FQNEAQ come from the germline V gene (reference sequence). The CDR3 length is 13 residues. V shed 4 bases and J 15 bases; nucleotides not matched to a gene: 9. The DNA of the CDR3 is TGTGCCAGCAGCTCACTCGGACTAGCGGAGGGGTTCTTC. Translated, it gives CASSSLGLAEGFF.

The chain employs TRBV4-1 and TRBJ2-3; 11 nucleotides agree with TRBD2. Unmatched junction bases numbered 8, after V lost 1 base and J lost 2 bases. This CDR3 is 18 amino acids long. The germline CDR1 and CDR2 sequences are MGHRA and YSYEKL. The CDR3: CASSQVIGTSGDTDTQYF. In nucleotides, the CDR3 is TGCGCCAGCAGCCAAGTGATCGGGACTAGCGGAGACACAGATACGCAGTATTTT.